Listed here are 11 T cell receptor beta chains from one sample, sequenced in a study of blood T cell repertoires in COVID-19. Here immunoSEQ multiplex PCR was the method, and the copy in TCRdb shows in-frame clones only, minus some. The sample carries about 280,000 clones, approximately 86% recorded once. Sample: peripheral blood. These receptors all come from a woman aged 70-85 years with COVID-19, enrolled during active disease.

The chain is built from TRBV9 and TRBJ1-1; the match to TRBD1 covers 10 bases. Looked up from germline, CDR1 is SGDLS and CDR2 is YYNGEE. This CDR3 has 15 residues. J lost 0 bases, V lost 10 bases, and 9 bases had no gene match. The CDR3 reads CAPSDRGRVNTEAFF. CDR3 DNA sequence: TGTGCCCCCAGCGACAGGGGGCGGGTGAACACTGAAGCTTTCTTT.

J is TRBJ1-5 and V is TRBV19; 10 bases map to TRBD1. V lost 5 bases to trimming and J lost 6 bases; unmatched junction nucleotides: 10. Looked up from germline, CDR1 is LNHDA and CDR2 is SQIVND (reference sequence). CDR3 length equals 16 residues. The CDR3 DNA follows: TGTGCCAGTAGTGCCCTGGACAGGGGGGGTGGTCAGCCCCAGCATTTT. This encodes CASSALDRGGGQPQHF.

The V and J genes are TRBV28 and TRBJ2-2; D possibly corresponds to TRBD2 (6 bases). Germline CDR1 reads MDHEN; CDR2 reads SYDVKM. The CDR3 contains 14 residues. Trimming shortened V by 8 bases and J by 1 base, and 11 bases separated the two germline ends. The CDR3, as DNA: TGTGCCAGCGGGGGACTCCGGAACACCGGGGAGCTGTTTTTT. Protein sequence: CASGGLRNTGELFF.

CDR3 region: CSVESGTGLAEAFF. The CDR3 DNA sequence: TGCAGCGTTGAGTCCGGGACAGGGCTCGCTGAAGCTTTCTTT. This chain joins TRBV29-1 and TRBJ1-1; TRBD1 matches 9 bases. The length of the CDR3 is 14 residues. V gave up 3 bases and J gave up 6 bases; unmatched junction bases: 8. CDR1 and CDR2 (germline): SQVTM, ANQGSEA.

The V call is TRBV19, the J call TRBJ1-2; 9 positions agree with TRBD1. With V trimmed by 7 bases and J by 3 bases, 6 bases remained unmatched. This CDR3 is 14 amino acids long. Germline V CDR1 and CDR2: LNHDA, SQIVND (reference sequence). CDR3 nucleotides: TGTGCCAGTACCAAGGACAGGGGAGACTATGGCTACACCTTC. It translates to CASTKDRGDYGYTF. Using reference TRBV19 and TRBJ1-2 for the parts outside the CDR3, the full variable domain is DGGITQSPKYLFRKEGQNVTLSCEQNLNHDAMYWYRQDPGQGLRLIYYSQIVNDFQKGDIAEGYSVSREKKESFPLTVTSAQKNPTAFYLCASTKDRGDYGYTFGSGTRLTVV.

The rearrangement links TRBV29-1 to TRBJ2-5, with D maybe TRBD1 (5 bases). The ends were cut back, 2 bases at V and 4 bases at J, with 5 bases in the middle. The germline CDR1 and CDR2 sequences are SQVTM and ANQGSEA. The CDR3 consists of 11 residues. CDR3 region: CSVERGETQYF. The CDR3 region has the DNA TGCAGCGTTGAAAGGGGAGAGACCCAGTACTTC.

The J gene is TRBJ2-5, the V gene TRBV5-1, with 7 bases lining up with TRBD1. Germline CDR1 reads SGHRS; CDR2 reads YFSETQ. V was pared by 4 bases and J by 1 base, with 4 bases of the junction left unmatched. The CDR3 has 14 amino acids. The CDR3 is CASSDRDSQETQYF. The CDR3 DNA is TGCGCCAGCAGCGACCGGGACAGCCAAGAGACCCAGTACTTC.

The genes are TRBV7-2 and TRBJ2-7, with D possibly being TRBD2 (5 bases). Germline V gives CDR1 SGHTA, CDR2 FQGNSA. CDR3 length: 15 residues. V lost 0 bases and J 0 bases, leaving 9 bases between the germline ends. CDR3 region: CASSLALAGSYEQYF. DNA for the CDR3: TGTGCCAGCAGCTTAGCATTGGCGGGCTCCTACGAGCAGTACTTC. The variable domain in full, with the rest retrieved from reference TRBV7-2 and TRBJ2-7, is GAGVSQSPSNKVTEKGKDVELRCDPISGHTALYWYRQSLGQGLEFLIYFQGNSAPDKSGLPSDRFSAERTGGSVSTLTIQRTQQEDSAVYLCASSLALAGSYEQYFGPGTRLTVT.

The chain employs TRBV5-1 and TRBJ1-6, with 10 nucleotides matching TRBD1. CDR3 length: 17 residues. The J segment lost 0 bases and the V segment lost 4 bases, leaving 4 bases of the junction unmatched. Germline V lookup: CDR1 SGHRS, CDR2 YFSETQ. The CDR3 loop is CASSPGQGSSYNSPLHF. The DNA for the CDR3 is TGCGCCAGCAGCCCGGGACAGGGGAGCTCCTATAATTCACCCCTCCACTTT.

This clone was detected a few times. This chain links TRBV5-6 with TRBJ1-1; 7 nucleotides agree with TRBD1. Germline assignment: CDR1 SGHDT and CDR2 YYEEEE. V was clipped by 0 bases and J by 1 base; unmatched bases: 9. CDR3 size: 17 residues. DNA for the CDR3: TGTGCCAGCAGCTTGGCTGGGGTCAGGGGGTGGAACACTGAAGCTTTCTTT. Encoded protein: CASSLAGVRGWNTEAFF.

This chain connects TRBV7-8 to TRBJ2-5; 8 bases align to TRBD2. The CDR3 covers 18 residues. Germline assignment: CDR1 SGHVS and CDR2 FQNEAQ. V lost 1 base, J lost 2 bases, and 12 bases stayed unmatched. CDR3 in amino acids: CASSLGSAGGDYQETQYF. In DNA form, the CDR3 reads TGTGCCAGCAGCTTAGGTTCGGCGGGGGGAGATTATCAAGAGACCCAGTACTTC.